This TCR beta chain derives from a study of regulatory T cells in long-lasting Graves disease. The sample holds a few counts of this clonotype. Its antigen is still unknown. General study results and limits: Favored usage of TRBV28, TRBJ1-2 and TRBJ2-5 was recorded in persistent disease.

V lost 7 bases to trimming and J lost 8 bases, with 18 bases between them. The CDR3 runs 15 residues. Stated time point: persistent/refractory GD, antithyroid drugs over 5 years with positive TRAb. Construction of the TCR library relied on RNA isolated from PBMCs. Peripheral blood, 7.5 to 9 milliliters of it, was drawn into EDTA tubes. To make TCR beta libraries, researchers used iRepertoire HTBI primers and Arm-PCR of CDR3 regions. Authors' processing steps: Looking across samples, the authors found under 70 TRBV and 12 to 15 TRBJ segments. MiXCR was run by TCRdb on the multiplex PCR reads, yielding one entry per CDR3 protein. The V and J calls, along with clone size, are taken from TCRdb and not from the paper's own processing. The repertoire holds 360,000 or so distinct CDR3 sequences, roughly 24% seen once, with about 27% in the top ten.

V and J are TRBV12-3 or TRBV12-4 and TRBJ1-6; possibly TRBD1 for D (5 bases). Sequencing was performed on peripheral blood mononuclear cells (PBMCs), taken when the disease was refractory, from a patient treated with antithyroid drugs. This sequence originates from a woman aged 40-49 years with Graves disease. The CDR3 nucleotides read TGTGCCAGCACCATCGGGACCGAGTTCTATTCACCCCTCCACTTT. Translating gives CASTIGTEFYSPLHF.